This TCR beta chain was sequenced in a study of blood T cell repertoires in COVID-19. Study-level background: The origin of the acute and convalescent COVID-19 samples was the United States, Italy and Spain. Sources were T cells, B-cell-depleted T cells, or PBMCs; the material itself was cDNA or gDNA.

Authors' processing steps: By means of reference gene primer amplification, nucleated cell counts were estimated. Using immunoSEQ multiplex PCR, the repertoire was profiled, and TCRdb retains in-frame clones only, with some absent. V and J calls and clone size come straight from that table; D and trimming were deduced from the DNA. The sample lists 200,000 to 250,000 clones; 75% to 90% were seen once. Trimming left V 3 bases short and J 4 bases short, with 19 bases between. Germline loops: CDR1 LGHDT, CDR2 YNNKEL (reference sequence). The CDR3 is 17 residues long. This clone was picked up a small number of times. Patients in Seattle were enrolled during active infection, then followed longitudinally.

The sequenced sample consisted of peripheral blood. The receptor comes from a woman older than 75 with COVID-19, enrolled during active disease. The gene calls are TRBV3-1 (or the pseudogene TRBV3-2) and TRBJ1-3, with TRBD1 as a possible D gene (6 bases). This CDR3 is CASSHLWGGQAGNTIYF. The CDR3 region has the DNA TGTGCCAGCAGCCACCTATGGGGGGGCCAGGCAGGAAACACCATATATTTT.